This T cell receptor (beta chain) emerged from a study of PD-1 blockade in mismatch repair-deficient tumors. For the study at large: All were previously treated, progressing patients with some twelve mismatch repair-deficient cancer types.

As concerns this clone: Its specificity is unknown.

The V end was cut by 5 bases, the J end by 0 bases, with 16 bases between. Germline CDR1 reads SEHNR; CDR2 reads FQNEAQ (reference sequence). The CDR3 spans 16 residues. TCRs were sequenced from a few patients responding to pembrolizumab. The repertoire was sequenced with immunoSEQ multiplex PCR; TCRdb's copy has only in-frame clones and lacks some. The data contain under 50,000 clones, roughly 82% of them singletons. The study's findings and limits: Tumor-resident clones, often absent from pretreatment blood, expanded after pembrolizumab and then contracted.

The sequence was obtained from an adult with mismatch repair-deficient cancer. The rearrangement uses TRBV7-9 and TRBJ1-1, with D perhaps matching TRBD1 (6 bases). The source was PBMCs, collected before pembrolizumab treatment. The CDR3 DNA sequence: TGTGCCAGCAGCGCCAGGGGCGAGGGAATGAACACTGAAGCTTTCTTT. Amino acid sequence: CASSARGEGMNTEAFF.